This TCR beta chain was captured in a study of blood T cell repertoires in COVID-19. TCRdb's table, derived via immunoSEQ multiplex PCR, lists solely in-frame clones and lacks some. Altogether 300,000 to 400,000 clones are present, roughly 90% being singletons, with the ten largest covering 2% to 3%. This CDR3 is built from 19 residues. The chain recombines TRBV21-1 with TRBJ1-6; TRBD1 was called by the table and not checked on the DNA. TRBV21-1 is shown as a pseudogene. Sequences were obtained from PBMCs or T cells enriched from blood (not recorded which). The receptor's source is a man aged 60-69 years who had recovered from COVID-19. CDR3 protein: CASSKAGTGRPSYNSPLHF. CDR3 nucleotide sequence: TGTGCCAGCAGCAAAGCTGGGACAGGGAGACCCTCCTATAATTCACCCCTCCACTTT.